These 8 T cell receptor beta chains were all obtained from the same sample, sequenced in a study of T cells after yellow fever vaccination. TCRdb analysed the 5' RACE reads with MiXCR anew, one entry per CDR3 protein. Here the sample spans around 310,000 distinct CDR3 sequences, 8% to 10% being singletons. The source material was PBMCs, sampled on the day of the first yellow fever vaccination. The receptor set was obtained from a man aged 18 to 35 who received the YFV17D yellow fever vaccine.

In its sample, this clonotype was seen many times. The CDR3 region has the DNA TGTGCCAGCAGCCCTAGACCCCAGCATTTT. It is translated as CASSPRPQHF. The V gene is TRBV4-2, the J gene TRBJ1-5; D not certain. The CDR3 runs to 10 residues. V was trimmed by 4 bases and J by 10 bases, leaving 5 bases between them. Germline values: CDR1 LGHNA, CDR2 YNFKEQ.

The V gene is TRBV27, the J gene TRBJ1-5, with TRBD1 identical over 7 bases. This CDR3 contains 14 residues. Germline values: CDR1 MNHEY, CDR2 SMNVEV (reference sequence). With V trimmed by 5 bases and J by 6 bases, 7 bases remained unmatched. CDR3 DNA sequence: TGTGCCAGCAGTGGAGAGGGGGCGGGTCAGCCCCAGCATTTT. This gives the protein CASSGEGAGQPQHF.

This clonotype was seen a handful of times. The DNA of the CDR3 is TGCGCCAGCAGCCCCGGGACAGAGAGCGAGCAGTACTTC. Translating it yields CASSPGTESEQYF. The chain carries TRBV5-1 and TRBJ2-7, with TRBD1 matching 7 bases. The CDR3 has 13 amino acids. Germline V gives CDR1 SGHRS, CDR2 YFSETQ. Trimming cost V 4 bases and J 6 bases; bases outside gene matches: 7.

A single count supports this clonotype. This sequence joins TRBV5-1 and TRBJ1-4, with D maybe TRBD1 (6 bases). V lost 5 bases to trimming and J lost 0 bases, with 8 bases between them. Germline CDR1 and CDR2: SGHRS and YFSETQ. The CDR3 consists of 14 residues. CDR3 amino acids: CASREGATNEKLFF. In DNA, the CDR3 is TGCGCCAGCAGGGAGGGGGCAACTAATGAAAAACTGTTTTTT.

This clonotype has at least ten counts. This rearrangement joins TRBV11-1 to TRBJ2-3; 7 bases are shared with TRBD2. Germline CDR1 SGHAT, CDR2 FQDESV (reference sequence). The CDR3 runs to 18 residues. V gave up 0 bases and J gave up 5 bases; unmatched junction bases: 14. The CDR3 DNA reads TGTGCCAGCAGCTTAGCAAGGGTGTGGAGCGGGGTCGGAGATACGCAGTATTTT. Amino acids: CASSLARVWSGVGDTQYF.

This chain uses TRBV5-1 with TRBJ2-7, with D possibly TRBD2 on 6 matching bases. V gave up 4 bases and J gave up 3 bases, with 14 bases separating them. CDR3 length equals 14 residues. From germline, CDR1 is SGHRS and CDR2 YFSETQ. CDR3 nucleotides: TGCGCCAGCAGCCCCTCGGCGGGGAACTACGAGCAGTACTTC. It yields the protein CASSPSAGNYEQYF. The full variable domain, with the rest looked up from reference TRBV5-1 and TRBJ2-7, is KAGVTQTPRYLIKTRGQQVTLSCSPISGHRSVSWYQQTPGQGLQFLFEYFSETQRNKGNFPGRFSGRQFSNSRSEMNVSTLELGDSALYLCASSPSAGNYEQYFGPGTRLTVT.

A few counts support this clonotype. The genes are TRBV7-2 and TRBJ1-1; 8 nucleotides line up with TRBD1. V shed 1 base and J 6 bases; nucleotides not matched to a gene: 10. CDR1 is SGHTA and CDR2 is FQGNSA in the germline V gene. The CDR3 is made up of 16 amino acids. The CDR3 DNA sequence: TGTGCCAGCAGCTTAGGATACGGACAGGGATCGCCTGAAGCTTTCTTT. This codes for CASSLGYGQGSPEAFF. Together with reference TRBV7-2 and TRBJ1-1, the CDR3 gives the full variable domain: GAGVSQSPSNKVTEKGKDVELRCDPISGHTALYWYRQSLGQGLEFLIYFQGNSAPDKSGLPSDRFSAERTGGSVSTLTIQRTQQEDSAVYLCASSLGYGQGSPEAFFGQGTRLTVV.

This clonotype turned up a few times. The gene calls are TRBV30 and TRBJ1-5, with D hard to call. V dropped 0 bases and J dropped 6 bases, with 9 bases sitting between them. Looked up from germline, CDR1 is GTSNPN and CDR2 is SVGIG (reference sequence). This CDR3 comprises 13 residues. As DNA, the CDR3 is TGTGCCTGGAGTGTTTTGGGTTCTCAGCCCCAGCATTTT. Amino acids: CAWSVLGSQPQHF.